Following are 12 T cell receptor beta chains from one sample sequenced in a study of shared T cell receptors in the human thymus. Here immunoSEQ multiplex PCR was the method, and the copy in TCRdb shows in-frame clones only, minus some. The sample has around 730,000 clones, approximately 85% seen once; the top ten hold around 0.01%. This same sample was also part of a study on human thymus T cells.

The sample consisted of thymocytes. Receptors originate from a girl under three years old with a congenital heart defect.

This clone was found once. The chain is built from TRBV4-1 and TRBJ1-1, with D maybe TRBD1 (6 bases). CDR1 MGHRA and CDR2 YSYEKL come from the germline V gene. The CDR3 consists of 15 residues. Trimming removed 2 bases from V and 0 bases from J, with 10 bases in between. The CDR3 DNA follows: TGCGCCAGCAGCCAATCCGACAGGATGAACACTGAAGCTTTCTTT. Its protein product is CASSQSDRMNTEAFF.

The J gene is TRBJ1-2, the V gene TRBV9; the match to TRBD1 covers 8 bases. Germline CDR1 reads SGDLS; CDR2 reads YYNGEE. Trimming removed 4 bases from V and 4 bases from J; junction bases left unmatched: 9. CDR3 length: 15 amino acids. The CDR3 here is CASSQRTGISYGYTF. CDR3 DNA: TGTGCCAGCAGCCAACGGACAGGGATATCCTATGGCTACACCTTC.

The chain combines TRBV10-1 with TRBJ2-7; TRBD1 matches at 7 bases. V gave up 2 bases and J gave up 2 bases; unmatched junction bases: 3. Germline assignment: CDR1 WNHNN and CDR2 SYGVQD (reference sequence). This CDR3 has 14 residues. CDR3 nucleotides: TGCGCCAGCAGTGAGGAGGGGGCGCCCTACGAGCAGTACTTC. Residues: CASSEEGAPYEQYF.

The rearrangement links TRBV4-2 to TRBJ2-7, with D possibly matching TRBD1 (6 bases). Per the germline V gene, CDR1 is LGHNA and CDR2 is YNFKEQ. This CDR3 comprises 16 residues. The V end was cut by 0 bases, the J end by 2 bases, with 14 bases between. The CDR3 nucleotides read TGTGCCAGCAGCCAAGATCTCCAGGGGTTAACCTACGAGCAGTACTTC. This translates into CASSQDLQGLTYEQYF.

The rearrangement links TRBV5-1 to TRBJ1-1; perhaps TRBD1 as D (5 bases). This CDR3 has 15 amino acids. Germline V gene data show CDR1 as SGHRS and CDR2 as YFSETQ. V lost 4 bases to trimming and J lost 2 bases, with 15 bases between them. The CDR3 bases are TGCGCCAGCAGCGAGGAGGCGGGGGGAAACACTGAAGCTTTCTTT. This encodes CASSEEAGGNTEAFF.

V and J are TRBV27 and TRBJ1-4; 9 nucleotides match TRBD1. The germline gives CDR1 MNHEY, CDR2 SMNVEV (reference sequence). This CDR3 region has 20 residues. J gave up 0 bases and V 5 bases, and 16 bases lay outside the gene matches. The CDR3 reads CASSLSRTGVEWPTNEKLFF. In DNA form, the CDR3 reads TGTGCCAGCAGTCTCTCCCGGACAGGGGTTGAGTGGCCAACTAATGAAAAACTGTTTTTT.

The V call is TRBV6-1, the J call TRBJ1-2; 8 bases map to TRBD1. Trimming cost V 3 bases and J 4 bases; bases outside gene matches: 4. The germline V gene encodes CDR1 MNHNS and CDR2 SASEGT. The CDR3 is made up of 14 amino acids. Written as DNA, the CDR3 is TGTGCCAGCAGTGACAGGGGGCAGGGCTATGGCTACACCTTC. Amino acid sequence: CASSDRGQGYGYTF.

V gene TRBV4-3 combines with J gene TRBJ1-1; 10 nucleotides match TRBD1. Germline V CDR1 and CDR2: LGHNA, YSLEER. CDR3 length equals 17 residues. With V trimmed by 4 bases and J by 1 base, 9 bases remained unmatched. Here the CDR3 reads CASSPRQGAGGNTEAFF. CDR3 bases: TGCGCCAGCAGCCCCAGACAGGGGGCTGGGGGGAACACTGAAGCTTTCTTT.

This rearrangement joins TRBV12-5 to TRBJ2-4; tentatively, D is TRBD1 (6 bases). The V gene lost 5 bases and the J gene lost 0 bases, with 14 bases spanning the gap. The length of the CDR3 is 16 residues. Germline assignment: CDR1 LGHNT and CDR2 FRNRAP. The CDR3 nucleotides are TGTGCTAGTGGTCTTCGGACAGAAATAGCCAAAAACATTCAGTACTTC. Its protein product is CASGLRTEIAKNIQYF.

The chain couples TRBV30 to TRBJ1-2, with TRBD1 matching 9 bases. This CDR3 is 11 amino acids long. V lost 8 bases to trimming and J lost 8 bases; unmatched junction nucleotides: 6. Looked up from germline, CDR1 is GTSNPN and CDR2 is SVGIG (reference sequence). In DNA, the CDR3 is TGTGCCGGGGACAGGGAGGGGGGCTACACCTTC. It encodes CAGDREGGYTF.

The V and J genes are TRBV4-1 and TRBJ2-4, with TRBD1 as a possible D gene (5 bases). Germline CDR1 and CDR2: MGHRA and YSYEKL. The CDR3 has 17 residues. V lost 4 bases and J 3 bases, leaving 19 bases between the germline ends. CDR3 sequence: CASSRIFPDKGKNIQYF. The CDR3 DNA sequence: TGCGCCAGCAGCCGAATTTTCCCGGACAAGGGCAAAAACATTCAGTACTTC.

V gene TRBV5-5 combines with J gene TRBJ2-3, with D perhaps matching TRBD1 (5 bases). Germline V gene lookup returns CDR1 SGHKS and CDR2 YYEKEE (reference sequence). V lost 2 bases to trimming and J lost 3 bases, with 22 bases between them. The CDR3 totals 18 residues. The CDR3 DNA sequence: TGTGCCAGCAGCTTTAGGGGTCGGGTCCGGAGAGTAACAGATACGCAGTATTTT. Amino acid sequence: CASSFRGRVRRVTDTQYF.